This TCR beta chain was captured by sequencing in a study of T cells in women clearing cervical HPV infection. Study in general: Controls were women whose single incident HPV16 infection cleared within 12 months without precancer or cancer. For cases, blood was sampled a median around 150 days after lesion detection, interquartile range roughly 80 to 200 days.

Data came from immunoSEQ multiplex PCR; TCRdb stores just in-frame clones and leaves some out. The sample totals fewer than 40,000 clones. This receptor was obtained from a woman between 18 and 69 years old with a cervical HPV16 infection that either progressed to CIN3+ or cleared (not recorded which). The source material was blood buffy coat.

CDR3 DNA (partial): TGTGCCTGGAACGACAGGGGGCATGGC. Protein sequence: CAWNDRGHG. The CDR3 reads in full as CAWNDRGHGYTF. The chain recombines TRBV30 with TRBJ1-2; 10 nucleotides align to TRBD1. The DNA ends 3 residues before the CDR3 does, and the rest of the CDR3 is filled in from the germline J gene. This CDR3 is 12 amino acids long. V dropped 4 bases and J dropped 6; count of bases not matched to a gene: 2. In germline, CDR1 is GTSNPN, CDR2 SVGIG (reference sequence).